This T cell receptor (beta chain) was captured in a study of T cells in Graves' hyperthyroidism and ophthalmopathy. Overall study findings and caveats: Blood also showed most of the thyroid clonotypes that were expanded above 0.001.

This clonotype was recorded many times. Its antigen remains unknown. V lost 5 bases, J lost 1 base, and 9 bases lay in between. CDR1 is GTSNPN and CDR2 is SVGIG in the germline V gene (reference sequence). CDR3 size: 14 residues. Researchers amplified the TCR beta CDR3 regions from RNA transcripts. The TCR CDR3 was amplified in a first-round RT-PCR using the HTBI primer set. TCRdb processed the multiplex PCR reads anew with MiXCR; each CDR3 protein has one entry. The sample lists hundreds of thousands of distinct CDR3 sequences, approximately 14% occurring once. The source material was blood. This TCR came from a woman aged 18 to 35 with Graves' hyperthyroidism. This sequence joins TRBV30 and TRBJ2-6; D is perhaps TRBD1 (5 bases). The CDR3 nucleotides read TGTGCCTGGGGATACAGGTCTGGGGCCAACGTCCTGACTTTC. As protein: CAWGYRSGANVLTF.